A selection of T cell receptor beta chains follows, all from one sample in a study of OX40 agonist ivuxolimab in advanced cancers. TCRdb's table, derived via immunoSEQ multiplex PCR, lists solely in-frame clones and lacks some. Counted here are about 57,000 clones, under 85% occurring once; the ten biggest clones make up 3% to 3.5%. The starting material was CD4+ or CD8+ T cells sorted from blood, obtained in a trial of the OX40 agonist ivuxolimab. The source is an adult with an advanced solid tumor such as melanoma, head and neck, liver or kidney cancer. CDR3s include the opening cysteine and the closing phenylalanine or tryptophan. The D gene is left open where the match is weak. Size is omitted from some rows. Given values are once, few, many or a class for expanded clones.

>TRBV6-5|.|14|TRBJ2-7|.
TGTGCCAGCACCCCTGGTGCGGGGCTCTACGAGCAGTACTTC
CASTPGAGLYEQYF
>TRBV14|.|13|TRBJ2-7|.
TGTGCCAGCAGCCAAGAATGGGTCGGGGAGCAGTACTTC
CASSQEWVGEQYF
>TRBV19|.|15|TRBJ2-1|.
TGTGCCAGTACCCACCGAGGGGGGGGGAGCGATGAGCAGTTCTTC
CASTHRGGGSDEQFF
>TRBV5-6|TRBD2|17|TRBJ2-7|.
TGTGCCAGCAGCTTGAGGTTTGGACTAGCGGGAGGTTACGAGCAGTACTTC
CASSLRFGLAGGYEQYF
>TRBV21-1|.|17|TRBJ2-6|.
TGTGCCAGCAGCAGGAGTTCTACAGGGCGTGGGGCCAACGTCCTGACTTTC
CASSRSSTGRGANVLTF
>TRBV7-9|.|12|TRBJ2-7|few
TGTGCCAGCAGCCCTCTCTCCTACGAGCAGTACTTC
CASSPLSYEQYF
>TRBV7-8|.|17|TRBJ2-6|.
TGTGCCAGCAGCACCTCGCCAGTAACCTCTGGGGCCAACGTCCTGACTTTC
CASSTSPVTSGANVLTF
>TRBV18|.|13|TRBJ2-7|.
TGTGCCAGCTCACCGAGCGGAATCTACGAGCAGTACTTC
CASSPSGIYEQYF
>TRBV2|.|13|TRBJ1-5|once
TGTGCCAGCTGTCAGCAGACCGGCCAGCCCCAGCATTTT
CASCQQTGQPQHF
>TRBV2|TRBD2|13|TRBJ2-5|.
TGTGCCAGCAGACTAGCGGGATTGGAGACCCAGTACTTC
CASRLAGLETQYF
>TRBV5-1|TRBD1|15|TRBJ1-5|once
TGCGCCAGCAGCTTGGGAACAGGGGCTAATCAGCCCCAGCATTTT
CASSLGTGANQPQHF
>TRBV18|.|13|TRBJ2-7|.
TGTGCCAGCTCCGACTCCCAATCCTACGAGCAGTACTTC
CASSDSQSYEQYF